The T cell receptor beta chain described here comes from a study of lymphopenia after photon versus proton radiotherapy. CDR1 SGHRS and CDR2 YFSETQ come from the germline V gene. The CDR3 contains 15 residues. Trimming pared 5 bases from V and 3 bases from J, leaving 17 bases between. Method: immunoSEQ multiplex PCR; TCRdb's copy keeps in-frame clones and lacks some. The sample records about 19,000 clones, over 80% being singletons. A word on this clone: Its target is not known.

General observations from the study: Larger post-nadir TCR diversity loss correlated inversely with survival in deceased patients. Only patients who died were analyzed for survival; proton advantage is unproven. Photon-treated patients lost naive T cells and TCR diversity; proton-treated stayed stable. After the lymphocyte nadir, photon-treated repertoires showed oligoclonal expansion, especially of CD8+ Temra cells.

This chain links TRBV5-1 with TRBJ1-1; TRBD1 is a possible D gene (5 bases). The sequencing here drew on peripheral blood, taken from a patient treated with photon-based radiotherapy. The clonotype was recovered from a man in his sixties with pancreatic cancer. The CDR3 is CASSLMGSGDTEAFF. CDR3 DNA sequence: TGCGCCAGCAGTTTGATGGGATCGGGGGACACTGAAGCTTTCTTT.